This T cell receptor (beta chain) was profiled in a study of CD8 T cells in Susac syndrome. FACS was used to enrich TEMRA cells, whereas the CD8+ and CD4+ T cells were obtained by negative isolation. Whole-study results and caveats: Acknowledgment was made by the study that its TCR sequencing and HLA analysis involved a relatively small number of individuals. Clonal expansion was missing from Susac syndrome CD4+ T cell repertoires.

Random hexamers primed reverse transcription of about 0.5 to 1 ug RNA. It was immunoSEQ multiplex PCR that amplified TCR beta CDR3 across 54 Vbeta and 13 Jbeta. TCRdb reprocessed the immunoSEQ multiplex PCR reads via MiXCR and lists one record per CDR3 protein. The sample includes about 240,000 distinct CDR3 sequences, less than 96% of them seen just once. Concerning this clonotype: No antigen is known for it.

The V and J ends lost 4 bases and 3 bases, in that order; junction bases with no gene match: 7. CDR1 MGHRA and CDR2 YSYEKL come from the germline V gene. The CDR3 length is 17 residues. This TCR came from a human donor with Susac syndrome. The chain employs TRBV4-1 and TRBJ2-6; 9 bases are shared with TRBD1. The specimen sequenced was CD4+ T cells from PBMCs. The chain's CDR3 is CASSPRQGVGGANVLTF. In DNA form, the CDR3 reads TGCGCCAGCAGCCCTCGACAGGGGGTGGGTGGGGCCAACGTCCTGACTTTC.